This T cell receptor beta chain came from a study of CXCR3-negative and CXCR3-positive naive CD8 T cells. Study background: The study obtained around 130 million TRB reads, about 1.5 +/- 0.3 million per library.

Whole-study findings and limits: CXCR3-positive naive cells had more hydrophobic TRB CDR3s than CXCR3-negative naive cells. Naive CXCR3-positive and CXCR3-negative cells shared similar TRBV-TRBJ usage, unlike memory cells. Similarly elevated diversity marked both naive subsets, with memory CD8+ cells showing far lower diversity.

Its frequency marks this clonotype as medium-sized. Antigen: not known. By phenotype, naive CD8+ T cells were CD45RO-CCR7+CD27+CD95-. This CDR3 spans 13 amino acids. CDR1 is LNHNV, CDR2 YYDKDF, per germline (reference sequence). The libraries of TRB cDNA were constructed through 5' RACE using UMI labels. TCRdb re-analyzed the 5' RACE reads; it lists each CDR3 protein once, without DNA. The sample totals thousands of distinct CDR3 sequences. The chain couples TRBV15 to TRBJ2-3. Sequencing was performed on naive CXCR3+ CD8+ T cells from blood. Regarding subset: CD45RO-CCR7+CD27+CD95- naive CD8+ T cells expressing CXCR3 (TNR3+). This clonotype was sampled from a human donor in good health. Some clones in this sample may be carry-over from other donors' samples. This CDR3 is CATSGTSADTQYF.